The 6 T cell receptor beta chains below were found in one sample sequenced in a study of T cell responses to AZD1222 COVID-19 vaccine. This table comes from immunoSEQ multiplex PCR, and its TCRdb copy is limited to in-frame clones, with some not included. The repertoire holds fewer than 200,000 clones, with 80% to 90% as singletons. The source was peripheral blood, collected on day 0 of AZD1222 vaccination. Receptor source: an adult in good health.

The chain employs TRBV11-2 and TRBJ2-5, with D possibly matching TRBD2 (5 bases). CDR1 and CDR2 (germline): SGHAT, FQNNGV. Deletions cut 1 base from V and 0 bases from J, with 9 bases between. The CDR3 covers 15 residues. This chain's CDR3 is CASSLGTLYQETQYF. The CDR3 coding sequence is TGTGCCAGCAGCTTAGGGACTTTGTACCAAGAGACCCAGTACTTC.

This chain connects TRBV28 to TRBJ2-3; TRBD2 matches at 14 bases. This CDR3 is built from 19 residues. Germline V gene sequence: CDR1 MDHEN, CDR2 SYDVKM. V lost 3 bases, J lost 3 bases, and 11 bases stayed unmatched. The CDR3 bases are TGTGCCAGCAGTTTGCGGCCCGGGACTAGCGGGGGCCTGACAGATACGCAGTATTTT. Residues: CASSLRPGTSGGLTDTQYF.

This clone was detected a few times. The chain couples TRBV28 to TRBJ2-7; D is possibly TRBD2 (6 bases). This CDR3 spans 13 amino acids. Germline assignment: CDR1 MDHEN and CDR2 SYDVKM. V lost 8 bases and J 4 bases, leaving 15 bases between the germline ends. The CDR3 DNA follows: TGTGCCAGCGTCCGGGGAGGCTTGTACGAGCAGTACTTC. This translates into CASVRGGLYEQYF.

In this sample, this clone turned up a few times. The chain uses TRBV9 and TRBJ2-2, with D perhaps being TRBD1 or TRBD2 (5 bases each). This CDR3 comprises 16 residues. Trimming pared 0 bases from V and 5 bases from J, leaving 14 bases between. CDR1 is SGDLS, CDR2 YYNGEE, per germline. The CDR3 nucleotides are TGTGCCAGCAGCGTAGGGCATGGGGGTGAGACCGGGGAGCTGTTTTTT. Protein product: CASSVGHGGETGELFF.

The gene calls are TRBV2 and TRBJ2-3; no definite D call. The length of the CDR3 is 15 residues. CDR1 and CDR2 from the germline V gene are SNHLY and FYNNEI. V lost 5 bases and J lost 1, with 13 bases in between. The CDR3 here is CASSLGYGGTDTQYF. The CDR3 DNA follows: TGTGCCAGCAGTTTGGGTTATGGGGGCACAGATACGCAGTATTTT.

The gene calls are TRBV29-1 and TRBJ2-5; either TRBD1 or TRBD2 may supply D (5 bases each). The CDR3 consists of 14 residues. From germline, CDR1 is SQVTM and CDR2 ANQGSEA. V lost 1 base and J 1 base, leaving 10 bases between the germline ends. The CDR3, as DNA: TGCAGCGTTGAAGGGGGACGGGCCCAAGAGACCCAGTACTTC. It yields the protein CSVEGGRAQETQYF.